Detailed here is one T cell receptor (beta chain). The clone's antigen remains unknown. Per-base qualities were not stored, and no clone one base away is much larger. Patients with a history of autoimmune disease or receiving systemic immunosuppression were excluded from the trial. Peripheral blood for TCR sequencing was collected from all dose cohorts at baseline, on cycle 4 day 1, and on cycle 7 day 1. The samples were taken from a phase I, first-in-human, multicenter, open-label dose-escalation trial of ivuxolimab. Adults with locally advanced or metastatic head and neck squamous cell, hepatocellular, melanoma or renal cell carcinoma were enrolled in the trial. Before TCR sequencing, CD4+ T cells and CD8+ T cells from peripheral blood were sorted into separate populations. For sequencing of the TCRbeta CDR3 region, genomic DNA was extracted from the sorted cells. The immunoSEQ Assay was used to sequence the TCRbeta CDR3 regions. TCRdb re-hosts the immuneACCESS table, in-frame sequences only. Its copies lack some clones; in the studies checked, an unresolved V gene accounts for under half of them, and the cause for the rest is not known. Recorded for this sample are more than 55,000 clones; roughly 86% of them occurred a single time. Approximately 12% of the sample comes from the top ten.

The sample belongs to a study of OX40 agonist ivuxolimab in advanced cancers. Study-wide context: Ivuxolimab was a fully human IgG2 agonistic monoclonal antibody targeting the costimulatory receptor OX40 (CD134). Intravenous ivuxolimab was administered to patients every 2 weeks at six dose levels: 0.01, 0.1, 0.3, 1.5, 3 and 10 mg/kg. Among the approximately 54 dose-escalation patients, about 20 had hepatocellular carcinoma, around 15 melanoma, 9 renal cell carcinoma and 9 head and neck cancer. In the dose-escalation cohort, 70% to 85% of patients were male, and the mean age was approximately 60 years, with a range of 23 to 79. Prior anti-PD-1, anti-PD-L1 or anti-CTLA-4 therapy was permitted, and checkpoint inhibitors had been received by about 37% of dose-escalation patients. Partial responses occurred in three dose-escalation patients, of whom one had hepatocellular carcinoma and two had cutaneous melanoma. The point of sequencing TCRbeta in the periphery was to test whether ivuxolimab changed TCR sequence diversity and drove clonal T-cell expansion. The paper covers the monotherapy dose-escalation part of the phase I ivuxolimab trial, which included N of about 51 patients. Broad study findings and their caveats: In the 0.1-3.0 mg/kg groups, partial responders were among the patients with the lowest normalized peripheral clonal expansion, particularly in CD8+ T cells. Clonal expansion of both CD4+ and CD8+ blood T cells was observed from baseline to week 6 at doses 0.1 to 3.0 mg/kg. After ivuxolimab, CD8+ T cells had more expanded clones than CD4+ T cells on average. The antigen specificity of the clonally expanded peripheral T cells was not determined. Low levels of normalized T-cell clonal expansion were also seen in some patients who did not respond.

At the junction V is shortened by 0 bases and J by 5 bases, with 5 bases in between. From the cysteine up to the phenylalanine, the CDR3 has a length of 13 residues. The CDR3 DNA has 39 bases and is translated from base 1. Looking up the germline V gene yields CDR1 MNHEY and CDR2 SVGAGI. Specimen: CD4+ or CD8+ T cells sorted from blood, collected in a trial of the OX40 agonist ivuxolimab. The rearrangement joined TRBV6-5 to TRBJ1-5; the D gene cannot be resolved reliably. This TCR was recovered from an adult with an advanced solid tumor such as melanoma, head and neck, liver or kidney cancer. The base sequence is TGTGCCAGCAGTTACTCAATCGATCAGCCCCAGCATTTT. Translated, it gives CASSYSIDQPQHF.